This TCR beta chain was captured in a study of T cell changes during pregnancy in multiple sclerosis. Generated by immunoSEQ multiplex PCR, the TCRdb table keeps only in-frame clones and is missing some. Among roughly 48,000 clones, 88% were seen once, and the ten largest hold less than 1.5%. Trimming removed 0 bases from V and 3 bases from J; junction bases left unmatched: 5. Germline CDR1 MGHRA, CDR2 YSYEKL. The CDR3 is made up of 16 amino acids. This clone was recorded a few times. The rearrangement uses TRBV4-1 and TRBJ2-7, with 10 positions matching TRBD1. This clonotype was obtained from a female donor with multiple sclerosis, enrolled in a pregnancy study. Sequenced here: CD4+ T cells from peripheral blood mononuclear cells, sampled in the second trimester of pregnancy. CDR3 sequence reads: CASSQERGQGNYEQYF. CDR3 nucleotide sequence: TGCGCCAGCAGCCAAGAAAGGGGACAGGGGAACTACGAGCAGTACTTC.